The present T cell receptor (beta chain) was sequenced within a study of tumor-infiltrating lymphocytes in primary liver carcinoma. About the research overall: The tumors ranged from roughly 4.2 to 11 cm across and fell within stage T1-T3 N0M0.

About this clonotype: Its antigen is as yet unknown. An end of the junction differs from the germline gene, which may be a read error.

The germline V gene encodes CDR1 SGHAT and CDR2 FQNNGV. This CDR3 is 15 amino acids long. Joint extraction of RNA and DNA used roughly 18-34 mg of bulk tissue that was unsorted. Subjects presented with primary liver carcinoma managed by surgical resection. With a constant-region primer, TCR beta cDNA was made from 400 to 550 ng of total RNA. What produced the TCR beta libraries was three nested multiplex PCR rounds using slightly modified ARM-PCR. It was with TRBV1-TRBV30 forward primers and a C-beta reverse primer that the first two PCR rounds were run, at roughly 10 cycles each. TCRdb itself ran the multiplex PCR reads through MiXCR, one entry per CDR3 protein. The table includes some 130,000 distinct CDR3 sequences, 65% to 75% detected once. Points from the study as a whole: Tumors had a top-250-clone fraction that was significantly higher than blood (p = 0.039). Tumor region pairs shared more overlap than did tumor-adjacent and tumor-blood pairs.

Sequenced material: tumor-adjacent normal liver tissue. This TCR was recovered from a woman aged 60-75 years with primary liver carcinoma and hepatitis B virus infection. This chain connects TRBV11-2 to TRBJ2-1; the D gene is possibly TRBD1 (5 bases). DNA for the CDR3: TGTGCCAGCCGCTTTAAAGCTACCACAGGCTATGAGCAGTTCTTC. Translating it yields CASRFKATTGYEQFF.